A selection of T cell receptor beta chains follows, all from one sample in a study of T cell responses to AZD1222 COVID-19 vaccine. Data came from immunoSEQ multiplex PCR; TCRdb stores just in-frame clones and leaves some out. The table lists 75,000 to 100,000 clones, 88% of them singletons. The source was peripheral blood, collected on day 0 of MenACWY control vaccination. The receptor source for this set is an adult in good health. The conserved cysteine and the conserved F or W are not part of the CDR3 here. A D gene is named only where the DNA matches it firmly.

>.|15|TRBJ1-3|TRBV4-3
ASSQDWTTNPGNTIY
>TRBD1|13|TRBJ1-3|TRBV5-5
ASSLWTGTGNTIY
>TRBD1|13|TRBJ2-1|TRBV9
ASSVGTGGTNEQF
>.|10|TRBJ1-1|TRBV19
ASRGGVKEAF
>TRBD1|17|TRBJ1-6|TRBV14
ASSRDLTSSTGRDSPLH
>.|11|TRBJ1-5|TRBV25-1
ASSVTGNQPQH
>.|12|TRBJ2-4|TRBV27
ASSFGSGVNIQY
>.|11|TRBJ1-1|TRBV7-3
ASSLYPGPEAF
>.|12|TRBJ1-1|TRBV7-9
ASSLEPENTEAF
>.|12|TRBJ2-7|TRBV6-2/TRBV6-3
ASSWSGTPYEQY
>.|13|TRBJ2-1|TRBV6-2/TRBV6-3
ASSPPGRGYNEQF
>.|13|TRBJ2-1|TRBV7-2
ASSHWGDRSNEQF
>TRBD2|12|TRBJ2-1|TRBV28
ASRERGAYNEQF
>.|13|TRBJ1-2|TRBV21-1
ASTTTGAGGYGYT
>TRBD1|17|TRBJ2-4|TRBV19
ASSIVGVAGGVTKNIQY
>.|13|TRBJ1-2|TRBV6-5
ASAHRSGLEYGYT
>.|11|TRBJ1-1|TRBV5-4
ASRPIGGDEAF
>.|11|TRBJ1-1|TRBV7-2
ASSSWADTEAF
>.|14|TRBJ1-5|TRBV7-2
ASSLAFDSPGQPQH
>TRBD1|10|TRBJ2-7|TRBV12-3/TRBV12-4
ASSNRGDEQY
>.|11|TRBJ1-1|TRBV11-3
ASSVTGGTEAF
>.|17|TRBJ1-4|TRBV7-8
ASSFSTPGQGTANEKLF
>TRBD1|15|TRBJ2-2|TRBV28
ASSPSPGTERTGELF
>TRBD1|12|TRBJ1-2|TRBV28
ASSLPDRAYGYT
>TRBD1|13|TRBJ1-1|TRBV19
ASSNPDRASTEAF
>TRBD1|14|TRBJ1-3|TRBV5-1
ASSLFTGESGNTIY
>.|12|TRBJ1-3|TRBV2
ASTGGYSGNTIY